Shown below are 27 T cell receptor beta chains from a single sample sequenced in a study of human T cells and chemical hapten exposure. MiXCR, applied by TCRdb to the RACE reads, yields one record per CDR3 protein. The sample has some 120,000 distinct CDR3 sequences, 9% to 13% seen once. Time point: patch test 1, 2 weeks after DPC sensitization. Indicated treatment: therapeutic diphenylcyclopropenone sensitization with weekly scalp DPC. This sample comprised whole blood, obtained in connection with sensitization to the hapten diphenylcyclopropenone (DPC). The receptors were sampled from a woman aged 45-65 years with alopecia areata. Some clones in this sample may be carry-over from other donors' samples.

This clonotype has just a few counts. The CDR3 here is CASSRDFSSYEQYF. In DNA, the CDR3 is TGTGCCAGCAGTCGGGACTTCAGCTCCTACGAGCAGTACTTC. The genes are TRBV2 and TRBJ2-7; possible D gene TRBD2, 6 bases. The germline CDR1 and CDR2 sequences are SNHLY and FYNNEI. The CDR3 consists of 14 residues. V lost 5 bases and J lost 0, with 11 bases in between. The whole variable domain, filled in from reference TRBV2 and TRBJ2-7, reads EPEVTQTPSHQVTQMGQEVILRCVPISNHLYFYWYRQILGQKVEFLVSFYNNEISEKSEIFDDQFSVERPDGSNFTLKIRSTKLEDSAMYFCASSRDFSSYEQYFGPGTRLTVT.

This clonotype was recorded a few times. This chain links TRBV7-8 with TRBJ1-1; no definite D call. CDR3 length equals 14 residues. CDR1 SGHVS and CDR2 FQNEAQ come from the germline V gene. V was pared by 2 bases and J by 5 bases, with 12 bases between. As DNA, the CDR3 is TGTGCCAGCAGCTTACGAGGGAGTCAGACTGAAGCTTTCTTT. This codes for CASSLRGSQTEAFF.

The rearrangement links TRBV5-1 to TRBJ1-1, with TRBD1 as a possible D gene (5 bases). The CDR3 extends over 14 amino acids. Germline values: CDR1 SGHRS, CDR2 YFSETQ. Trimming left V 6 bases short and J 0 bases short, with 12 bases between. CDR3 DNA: TGCGCCAGCAAGTCCGGGACGGTGAACACTGAAGCTTTCTTT. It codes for CASKSGTVNTEAFF. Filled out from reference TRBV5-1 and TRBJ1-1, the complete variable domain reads KAGVTQTPRYLIKTRGQQVTLSCSPISGHRSVSWYQQTPGQGLQFLFEYFSETQRNKGNFPGRFSGRQFSNSRSEMNVSTLELGDSALYLCASKSGTVNTEAFFGQGTRLTVV.

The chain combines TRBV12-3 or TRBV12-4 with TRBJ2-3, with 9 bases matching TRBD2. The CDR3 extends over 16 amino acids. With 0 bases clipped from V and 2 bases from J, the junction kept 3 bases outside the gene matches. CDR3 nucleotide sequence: TGTGCCAGCAGTTTAGCGGCTAGCGGGGACACAGATACGCAGTATTTT. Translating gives CASSLAASGDTDTQYF.

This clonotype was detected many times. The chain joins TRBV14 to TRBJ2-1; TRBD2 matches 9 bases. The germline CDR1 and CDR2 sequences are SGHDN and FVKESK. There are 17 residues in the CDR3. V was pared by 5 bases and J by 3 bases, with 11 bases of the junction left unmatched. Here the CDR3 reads CASSSPGSGGLYNEQFF. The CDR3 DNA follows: TGTGCCAGCAGCTCTCCCGGGAGCGGGGGGCTCTACAATGAGCAGTTCTTC.

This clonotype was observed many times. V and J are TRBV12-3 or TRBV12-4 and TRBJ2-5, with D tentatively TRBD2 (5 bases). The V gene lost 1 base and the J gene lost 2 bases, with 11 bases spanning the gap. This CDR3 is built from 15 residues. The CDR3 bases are TGTGCCAGCAGTTTAGACAGTAGCGCTCAAGAGACCCAGTACTTC. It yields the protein CASSLDSSAQETQYF.

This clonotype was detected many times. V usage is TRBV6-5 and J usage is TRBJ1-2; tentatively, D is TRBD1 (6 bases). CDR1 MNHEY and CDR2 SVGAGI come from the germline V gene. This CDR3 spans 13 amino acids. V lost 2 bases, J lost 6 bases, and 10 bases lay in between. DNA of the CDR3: TGTGCCAGCAGTTACGACAGGTTCAATGGCTACACCTTC. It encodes CASSYDRFNGYTF.

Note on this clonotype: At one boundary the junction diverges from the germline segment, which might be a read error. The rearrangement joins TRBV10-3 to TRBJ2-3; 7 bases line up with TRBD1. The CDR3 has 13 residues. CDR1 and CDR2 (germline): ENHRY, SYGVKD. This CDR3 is CVISPGQSDTQYF. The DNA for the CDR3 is TGTGTCATCAGTCCGGGACAGTCAGATACGCAGTATTTT.

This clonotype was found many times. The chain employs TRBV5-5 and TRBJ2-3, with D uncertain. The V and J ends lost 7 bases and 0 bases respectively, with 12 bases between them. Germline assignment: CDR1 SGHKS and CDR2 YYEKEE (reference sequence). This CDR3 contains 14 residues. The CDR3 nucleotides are TGTGCCAGCCTCTCTTCCTCGAGCACAGATACGCAGTATTTT. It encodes CASLSSSSTDTQYF.

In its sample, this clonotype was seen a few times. CDR3 protein: CASSPRSGDSTDTQYF. Written as DNA, the CDR3 is TGTGCCAGCAGTCCCCGGAGCGGCGATAGCACAGATACGCAGTATTTT. V usage is TRBV28 and J usage is TRBJ2-3, with a tentative D call TRBD2 (5 bases). CDR1 is MDHEN, CDR2 SYDVKM, per germline. Trimming removed 5 bases at V and 0 bases at J, with 15 bases between. The CDR3 is 16 residues long.

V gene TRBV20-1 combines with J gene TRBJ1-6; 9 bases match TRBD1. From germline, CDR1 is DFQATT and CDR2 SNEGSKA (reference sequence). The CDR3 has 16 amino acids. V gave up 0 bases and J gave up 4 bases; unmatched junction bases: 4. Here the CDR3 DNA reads TGCAGTGCTAGAGATGGGACAGGGCCGTATAATTCACCCCTCCACTTT. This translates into CSARDGTGPYNSPLHF.

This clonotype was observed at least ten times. The CDR3 sequence is CSVARGGTDTQYF. In DNA, the CDR3 is TGCAGCGTGGCCAGGGGGGGCACAGATACGCAGTATTTT. The gene calls are TRBV29-1 and TRBJ2-3, with D maybe TRBD1 (7 bases). This CDR3 is built from 13 residues. Germline values: CDR1 SQVTM, CDR2 ANQGSEA. Deletions cut 6 bases from V and 1 base from J, with 11 bases between.

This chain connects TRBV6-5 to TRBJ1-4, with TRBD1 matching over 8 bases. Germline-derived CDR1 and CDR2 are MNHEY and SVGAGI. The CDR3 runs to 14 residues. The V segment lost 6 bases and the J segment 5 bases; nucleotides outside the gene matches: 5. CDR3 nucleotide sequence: TGTGCCAGCAGCCGACAGGGGTGGAATGAAAAACTGTTTTTT. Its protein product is CASSRQGWNEKLFF.

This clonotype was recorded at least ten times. The CDR3 DNA reads TGCAGTGCTAGGAAGGGAAATGGAAACACCATATATTTT. This codes for CSARKGNGNTIYF. This chain uses TRBV20-1 with TRBJ1-3; D unresolved. The CDR3 covers 13 residues. Trimming cost V 3 bases and J 3 bases, with 9 bases left between them. Germline V CDR1 and CDR2: DFQATT, SNEGSKA (reference sequence).

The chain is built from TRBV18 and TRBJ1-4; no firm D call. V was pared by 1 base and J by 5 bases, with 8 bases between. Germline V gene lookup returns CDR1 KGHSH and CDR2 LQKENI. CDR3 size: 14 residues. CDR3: CASSPRQENEKLFF. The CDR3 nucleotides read TGTGCCAGCTCACCACGGCAAGAAAATGAAAAACTGTTTTTT.

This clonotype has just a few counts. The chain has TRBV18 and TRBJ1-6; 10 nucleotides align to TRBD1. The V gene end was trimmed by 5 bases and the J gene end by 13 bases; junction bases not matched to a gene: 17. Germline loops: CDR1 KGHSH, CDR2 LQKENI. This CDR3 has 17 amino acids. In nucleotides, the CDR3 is TGTGCCAGCTCAGCGTCCGGGACAGGGGCCCCTACGCCGCCCCTCCACTTT. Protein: CASSASGTGAPTPPLHF.

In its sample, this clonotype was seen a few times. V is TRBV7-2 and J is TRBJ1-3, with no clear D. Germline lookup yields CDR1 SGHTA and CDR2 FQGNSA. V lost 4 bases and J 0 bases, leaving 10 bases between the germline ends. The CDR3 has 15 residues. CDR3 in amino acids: CASSSSPLSGNTIYF. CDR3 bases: TGTGCCAGCAGCTCGTCGCCTCTCTCTGGAAACACCATATATTTT.

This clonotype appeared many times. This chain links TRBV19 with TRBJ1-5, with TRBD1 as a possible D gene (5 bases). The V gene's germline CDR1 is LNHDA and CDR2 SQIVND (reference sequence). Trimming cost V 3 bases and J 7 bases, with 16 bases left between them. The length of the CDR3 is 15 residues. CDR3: CASSIFGGSEQPQHF. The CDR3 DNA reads TGTGCCAGTAGTATTTTCGGGGGATCGGAGCAGCCCCAGCATTTT. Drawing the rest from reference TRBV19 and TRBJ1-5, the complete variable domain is DGGITQSPKYLFRKEGQNVTLSCEQNLNHDAMYWYRQDPGQGLRLIYYSQIVNDFQKGDIAEGYSVSREKKESFPLTVTSAQKNPTAFYLCASSIFGGSEQPQHFGDGTRLSIL.

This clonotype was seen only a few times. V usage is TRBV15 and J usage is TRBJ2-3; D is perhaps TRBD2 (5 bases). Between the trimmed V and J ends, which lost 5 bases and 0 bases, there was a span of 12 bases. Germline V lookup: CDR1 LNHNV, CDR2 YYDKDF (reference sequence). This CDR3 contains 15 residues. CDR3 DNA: TGTGCCACCAGCGTCGGGGATCCCAGCACAGATACGCAGTATTTT. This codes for CATSVGDPSTDTQYF.

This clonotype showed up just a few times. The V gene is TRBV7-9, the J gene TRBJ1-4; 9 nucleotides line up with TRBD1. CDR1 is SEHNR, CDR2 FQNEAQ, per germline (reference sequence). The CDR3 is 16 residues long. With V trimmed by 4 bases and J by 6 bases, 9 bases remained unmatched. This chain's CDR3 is CASSSGQGLDYEKLFF. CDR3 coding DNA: TGTGCCAGCAGCTCGGGACAGGGCTTGGACTATGAAAAACTGTTTTTT.

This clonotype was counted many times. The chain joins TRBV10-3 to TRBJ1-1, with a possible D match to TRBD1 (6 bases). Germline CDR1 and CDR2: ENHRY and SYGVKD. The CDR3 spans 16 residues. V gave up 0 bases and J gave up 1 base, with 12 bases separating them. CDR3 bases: TGTGCCATCAGTGAGTCGGGGGGCAGGTCGAACACTGAAGCTTTCTTT. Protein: CAISESGGRSNTEAFF.

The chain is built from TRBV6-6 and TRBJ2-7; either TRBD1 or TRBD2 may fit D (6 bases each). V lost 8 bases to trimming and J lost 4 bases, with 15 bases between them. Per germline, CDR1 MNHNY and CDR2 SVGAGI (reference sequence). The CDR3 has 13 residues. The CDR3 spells CASDGGNRYEQYF. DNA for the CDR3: TGTGCCAGCGACGGGGGCAATAGGTACGAGCAGTACTTC.

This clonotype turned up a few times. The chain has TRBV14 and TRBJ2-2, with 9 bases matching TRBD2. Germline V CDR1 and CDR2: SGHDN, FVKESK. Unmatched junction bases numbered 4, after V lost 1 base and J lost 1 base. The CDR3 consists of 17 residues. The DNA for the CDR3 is TGTGCCAGCAGCCAAGTCCAGCGGGAGGTGAACACCGGGGAGCTGTTTTTT. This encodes CASSQVQREVNTGELFF.

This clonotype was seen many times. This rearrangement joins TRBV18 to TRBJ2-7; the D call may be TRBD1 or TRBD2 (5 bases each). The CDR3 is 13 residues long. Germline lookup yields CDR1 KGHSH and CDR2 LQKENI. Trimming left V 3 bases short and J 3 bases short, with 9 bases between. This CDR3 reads CASSPGRSYEQYF. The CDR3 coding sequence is TGTGCCAGCTCACCGGGACGGAGCTACGAGCAGTACTTC.

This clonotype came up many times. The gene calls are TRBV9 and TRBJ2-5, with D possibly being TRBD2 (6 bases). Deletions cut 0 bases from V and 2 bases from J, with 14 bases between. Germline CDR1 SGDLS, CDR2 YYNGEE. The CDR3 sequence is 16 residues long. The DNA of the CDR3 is TGTGCCAGCAGCGTAGGGGTGGCGGGGTGGCAAGAGACCCAGTACTTC. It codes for CASSVGVAGWQETQYF.

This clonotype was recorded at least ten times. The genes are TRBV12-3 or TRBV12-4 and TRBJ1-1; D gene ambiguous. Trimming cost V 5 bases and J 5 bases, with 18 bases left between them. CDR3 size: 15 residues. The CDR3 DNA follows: TGTGCCAGCAGTCCCGTGGGAGGGTATGTGACTGAAGCTTTCTTT. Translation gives CASSPVGGYVTEAFF.

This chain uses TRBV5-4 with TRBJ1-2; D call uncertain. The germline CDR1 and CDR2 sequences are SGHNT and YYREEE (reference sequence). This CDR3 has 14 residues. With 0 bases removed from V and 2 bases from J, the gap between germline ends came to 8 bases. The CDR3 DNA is TGTGCCAGCAGCTTGGTAACGGCGAACTATGGCTACACCTTC. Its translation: CASSLVTANYGYTF. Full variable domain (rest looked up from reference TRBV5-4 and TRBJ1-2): ETGVTQSPTHLIKTRGQQVTLRCSSQSGHNTVSWYQQALGQGPQFIFQYYREEENGRGNFPPRFSGLQFPNYSSELNVNALELDDSALYLCASSLVTANYGYTFGSGTRLTVV.